The present T cell receptor (beta chain) was sequenced within a study of shared clonotypes between healthy human individuals. Study-wide results and caveats: Sequencing depth was expected to affect clonotype sharing among donors. Generally, naive subsets (rather than memory subsets) showed larger estimated richness.

This CDR3 is built from 13 residues. Germline lookup yields CDR1 SQVTM and CDR2 ANQGSEA. J gave up 4 bases and V 7 bases, and 7 bases lay outside the gene matches. The healthy adult donors were HIV-negative and reported no recent acute infections or vaccinations. Turning to this clone: Its antigen is as yet unknown.

Investigators spread the genomic DNA of each subset evenly over several immunoSEQ plates. TCRdb's copy holds only in-frame clones and misses some; the assay was immunoSEQ multiplex PCR. The sample records about 2.4 million clones, approximately 93% being singletons. The chain couples TRBV29-1 to TRBJ1-2; 9 nucleotides align to TRBD1. This TCR was recovered from a man between 18 and 35 years old in good health. Some clones in this sample may be carry-over from other donors' samples. The sample comprised naive CD4+ T cells from PBMCs. The subset: CD45RA+ positively selected. CDR3 DNA: TGCAGCGGCCTGACAGGGGGAGGCTATGGCTACACCTTC. It codes for CSGLTGGGYGYTF. Filled out from reference TRBV29-1 and TRBJ1-2, the complete variable domain reads SAVISQKPSRDICQRGTSLTIQCQVDSQVTMMFWYRQQPGQSLTLIATANQGSEATYESGFVIDKFPISRPNLTFSTLTVSNMSPEDSSIYLCSGLTGGGYGYTFGSGTRLTVV.